The 14 T cell receptor beta chains below were found in one sample sequenced in a study of T-cell reconstitution after alpha-beta-depleted transplantation in children. A TCRbeta library incorporating unique molecular identifiers was prepared. TCRdb re-called the PCR reads through MiXCR, storing one row per CDR3 protein. Here the sample spans over 150,000 distinct CDR3 sequences, more than 14% being singletons. The sample was PBMCs from the stem cell graft donor, taken from the stem cell graft. The receptors were gathered from a human donor who donated a stem cell graft to a child with acute lymphoblastic leukemia.

This clonotype has a count of ten or more. The V and J genes are TRBV10-3 and TRBJ2-5; the D gene is possibly TRBD2 (7 bases). CDR1 is ENHRY, CDR2 SYGVKD, per germline. V was cut by 2 bases and J by 4 bases, with 11 bases left in between. The CDR3 is 14 amino acids. The CDR3 loop is CAISEQGGGETQYF. The CDR3 DNA is TGTGCCATCAGTGAGCAGGGAGGGGGAGAGACCCAGTACTTC.

CDR3 protein: CSARVAGRSRGYTF. The CDR3 region has the DNA TGCAGTGCTAGAGTAGCAGGGCGGTCTCGGGGCTACACCTTC. The J gene is TRBJ1-2, the V gene TRBV20-1; perhaps TRBD1 as D (5 bases). The germline gives CDR1 DFQATT, CDR2 SNEGSKA (reference sequence). The CDR3 is 14 residues long. V lost 1 base to trimming and J lost 8 bases, with 17 bases between them.

In this sample, this clonotype turned up many times. The chain combines TRBV21-1 with TRBJ2-7; the tabulated D call, TRBD1, remains unverified against the DNA. TRBV21-1 counts as a pseudogene. This CDR3 spans 14 amino acids. DNA of the CDR3: TGTGCCGGGGAAAAGTGGGACAGGGCCCACGAGCAGTACTTC. Residues: CAGEKWDRAHEQYF.

Ten or more counts support this clonotype. The rearrangement joins TRBV20-1 to TRBJ2-3; 10 bases are shared with TRBD2. CDR1 is DFQATT and CDR2 is SNEGSKA in the germline V gene (reference sequence). The CDR3 length is 14 residues. V trimming: 2 bases; J trimming: 1 base; junction bases outside the gene matches: 0. The CDR3 nucleotides read TGCAGTGCTAGACTAGCGGGAGGCACAGATACGCAGTATTTT. Translation: CSARLAGGTDTQYF.

This chain joins TRBV10-2 and TRBJ2-4, with TRBD2 as a possible D gene (7 bases). Germline CDR1 is WSHSY and CDR2 is SAAADI. This CDR3 is built from 13 residues. V gave up 7 bases and J gave up 7 bases, with 14 bases separating them. The CDR3: CASTRGGANIQYF. In nucleotides, the CDR3 is TGCGCCAGCACCCGAGGGGGGGCGAACATTCAGTACTTC.

There are a few counts of this clonotype. V usage is TRBV5-1 and J usage is TRBJ2-5; D unresolved. This CDR3 is 14 amino acids long. V lost 0 bases to trimming and J lost 0 bases, with 6 bases between them. The germline gives CDR1 SGHRS, CDR2 YFSETQ. CDR3 amino acids: CASSLDVDQETQYF. CDR3 DNA: TGCGCCAGCAGCTTGGATGTGGACCAAGAGACCCAGTACTTC.

Many counts were recorded for this clonotype. V is TRBV10-1 and J is TRBJ2-3; D unresolved. CDR1 and CDR2 (germline): WNHNN, SYGVQD (reference sequence). V lost 3 bases and J 5 bases, leaving 6 bases between the germline ends. CDR3 length equals 12 residues. Here the CDR3 DNA reads TGCGCCAGCAGTGAAGAGAGAGATACGCAGTATTTT. Translation: CASSEERDTQYF.

This chain uses TRBV5-1 with TRBJ1-5; tentative D call: TRBD1 (6 bases). V was cut by 1 base and J by 6 bases, with 11 bases left in between. The germline V gene has CDR1 SGHRS and CDR2 YFSETQ. This CDR3 has 14 residues. CDR3 in DNA: TGCGCCAGCAGCTTGTTGGGGGGCTCTCAGCCCCAGCATTTT. As protein: CASSLLGGSQPQHF.

The chain combines TRBV19 with TRBJ2-6; D call uncertain. V was cut by 1 base and J by 0 bases, with 4 bases left in between. CDR1 is LNHDA, CDR2 SQIVND, per germline (reference sequence). The CDR3 totals 15 residues. The CDR3 DNA follows: TGTGCCAGTAGTATAGCGGGCTCTGGGGCCAACGTCCTGACTTTC. Protein: CASSIAGSGANVLTF.

This clonotype was detected ten times or more. The chain carries TRBV5-1 and TRBJ2-7, with 7 nucleotides matching TRBD2. After removal of 4 bases from V and 3 bases from J, the junction contained 13 bases not matched to a gene. The germline V gene has CDR1 SGHRS and CDR2 YFSETQ. This CDR3 is 16 amino acids long. As DNA, the CDR3 is TGCGCCAGCAGCGGTGGACTAGAAACGTATCTCTACGAGCAGTACTTC. The encoded protein is CASSGGLETYLYEQYF.

This clonotype was seen ten or more times. The gene calls are TRBV29-1 and TRBJ1-2; D is possibly TRBD1 (5 bases). In germline, CDR1 is SQVTM, CDR2 ANQGSEA. V dropped 4 bases and J dropped 7 bases, with 13 bases sitting between them. The CDR3 is made up of 12 amino acids. The CDR3 region is CSVVSDNAGYTF. The CDR3 DNA sequence: TGCAGCGTTGTCTCGGACAATGCTGGCTACACCTTC.

On this clonotype: A clone one base away is much larger, so this may be a read error. This chain links TRBV4-2 with TRBJ2-1; TRBD2 matches 8 bases. The germline CDR1 and CDR2 sequences are LGHNA and YNFKEQ. Trimming cost V 5 bases and J 2 bases; bases outside gene matches: 11. The CDR3 totals 17 residues. The CDR3 nucleotides read TGTGCCAGCAGCTCCAGTAGGGTACTAGCGGCCTACAATGAGCAGTTCTTC. Translating gives CASSSSRVLAAYNEQFF.

This clonotype was seen at least ten times. The chain uses TRBV6-2 or TRBV6-3 and TRBJ2-6, with D possibly being TRBD2 (5 bases). Germline assignment: CDR1 MNHEY and CDR2 SVGEGT. The CDR3 is 15 residues long. Trimming removed 6 bases from V and 2 bases from J, with 11 bases in between. In DNA, the CDR3 is TGTGCCAGCAGCTCATGGGAGCCTGGGGCCAACGTCCTGACTTTC. The encoded protein is CASSSWEPGANVLTF.

J is TRBJ1-6 and V is TRBV12-3 or TRBV12-4; maybe TRBD1 (6 bases). V lost 1 base to trimming and J lost 7 bases, with 8 bases between them. The CDR3 is 14 residues long. This CDR3 reads CASSLGGPNSPLHF. In DNA, the CDR3 is TGTGCCAGCAGTTTAGGGGGGCCGAATTCACCCCTCCACTTT.